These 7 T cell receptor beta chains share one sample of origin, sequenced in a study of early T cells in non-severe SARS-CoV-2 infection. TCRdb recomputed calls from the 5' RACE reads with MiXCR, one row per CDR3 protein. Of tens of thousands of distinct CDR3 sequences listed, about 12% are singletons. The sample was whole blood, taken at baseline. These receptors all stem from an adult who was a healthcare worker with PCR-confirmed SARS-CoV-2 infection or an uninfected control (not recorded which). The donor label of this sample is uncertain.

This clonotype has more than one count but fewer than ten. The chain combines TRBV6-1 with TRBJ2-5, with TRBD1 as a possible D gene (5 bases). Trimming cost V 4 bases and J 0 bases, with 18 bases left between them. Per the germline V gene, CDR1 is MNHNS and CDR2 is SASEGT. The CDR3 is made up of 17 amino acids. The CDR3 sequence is CASSGQAWTNYQETQYF. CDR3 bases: TGTGCCAGCAGTGGACAAGCATGGACAAATTACCAAGAGACCCAGTACTTC.

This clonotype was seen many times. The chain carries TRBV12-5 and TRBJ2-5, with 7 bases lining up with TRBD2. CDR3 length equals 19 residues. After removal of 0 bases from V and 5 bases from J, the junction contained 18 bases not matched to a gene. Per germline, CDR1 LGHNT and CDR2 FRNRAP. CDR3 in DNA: TGTGCTAGTGGTTTGGTACTGGCTGGGGTACAGCGGGGAGTGGAGACCCAGTACTTC. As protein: CASGLVLAGVQRGVETQYF.

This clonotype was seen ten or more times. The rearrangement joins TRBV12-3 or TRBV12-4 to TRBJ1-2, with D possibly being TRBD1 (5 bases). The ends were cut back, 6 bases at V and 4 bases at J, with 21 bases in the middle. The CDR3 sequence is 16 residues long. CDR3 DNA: TGTGCCAGCAGGCCGGGGCCGGGTCGGACCGGCTATGGCTACACCTTC. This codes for CASRPGPGRTGYGYTF.

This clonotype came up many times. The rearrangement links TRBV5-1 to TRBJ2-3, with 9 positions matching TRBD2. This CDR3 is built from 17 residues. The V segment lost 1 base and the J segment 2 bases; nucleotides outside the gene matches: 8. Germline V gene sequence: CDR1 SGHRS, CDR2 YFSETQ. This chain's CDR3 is CASSLSGTSRPTDTQYF. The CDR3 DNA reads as TGCGCCAGCAGCTTGTCGGGGACTAGCCGCCCCACAGATACGCAGTATTTT.

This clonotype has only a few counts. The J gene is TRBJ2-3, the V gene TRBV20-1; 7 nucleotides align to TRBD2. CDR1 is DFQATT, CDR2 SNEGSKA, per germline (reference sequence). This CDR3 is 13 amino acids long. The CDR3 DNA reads TGCAGAGCTGGGGCTAGCGGAGCAGATACGCAGTATTTT. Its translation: CRAGASGADTQYF.

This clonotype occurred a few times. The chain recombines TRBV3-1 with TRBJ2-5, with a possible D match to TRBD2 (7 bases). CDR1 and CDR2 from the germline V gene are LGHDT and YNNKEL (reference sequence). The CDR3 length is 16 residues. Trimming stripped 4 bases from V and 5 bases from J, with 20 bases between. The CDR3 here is CASSPLGGPDPETQYF. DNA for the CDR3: TGTGCCAGCAGCCCCCTGGGGGGGCCCGATCCGGAGACCCAGTACTTC.

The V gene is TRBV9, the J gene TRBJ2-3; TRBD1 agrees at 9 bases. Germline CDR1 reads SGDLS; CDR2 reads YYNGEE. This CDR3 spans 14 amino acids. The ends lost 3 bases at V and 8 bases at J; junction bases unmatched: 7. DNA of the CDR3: TGTGCCAGCAGCGGAGGGACAGGGAGTGGTACGCAGTATTTT. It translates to CASSGGTGSGTQYF.